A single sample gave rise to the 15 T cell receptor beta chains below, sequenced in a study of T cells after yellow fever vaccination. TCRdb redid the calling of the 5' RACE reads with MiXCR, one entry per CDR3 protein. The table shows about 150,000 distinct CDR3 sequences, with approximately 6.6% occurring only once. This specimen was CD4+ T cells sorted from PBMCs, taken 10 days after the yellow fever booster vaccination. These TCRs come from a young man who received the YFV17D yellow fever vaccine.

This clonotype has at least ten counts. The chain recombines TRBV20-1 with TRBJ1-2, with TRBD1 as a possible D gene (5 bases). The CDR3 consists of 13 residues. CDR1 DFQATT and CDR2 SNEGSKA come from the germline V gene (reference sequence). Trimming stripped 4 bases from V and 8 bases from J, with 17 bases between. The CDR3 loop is CSATVSGTGGYTF. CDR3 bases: TGCAGTGCTACGGTCAGCGGGACGGGAGGCTACACCTTC.

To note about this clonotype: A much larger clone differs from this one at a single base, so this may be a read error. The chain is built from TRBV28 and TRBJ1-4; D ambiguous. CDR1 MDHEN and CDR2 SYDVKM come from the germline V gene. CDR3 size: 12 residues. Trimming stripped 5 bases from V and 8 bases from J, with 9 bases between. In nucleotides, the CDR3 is TGTGCCAGCAGTACGGCGTGCGAAAAACTGTTTTTT. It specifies CASSTACEKLFF.

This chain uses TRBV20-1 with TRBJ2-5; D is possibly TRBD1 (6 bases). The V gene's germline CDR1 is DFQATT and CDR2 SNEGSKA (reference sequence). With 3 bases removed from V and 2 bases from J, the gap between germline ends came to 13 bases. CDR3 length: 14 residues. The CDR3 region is CSARRGNRQETQYF. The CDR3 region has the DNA TGCAGTGCTAGGAGGGGGAATAGGCAAGAGACCCAGTACTTC.

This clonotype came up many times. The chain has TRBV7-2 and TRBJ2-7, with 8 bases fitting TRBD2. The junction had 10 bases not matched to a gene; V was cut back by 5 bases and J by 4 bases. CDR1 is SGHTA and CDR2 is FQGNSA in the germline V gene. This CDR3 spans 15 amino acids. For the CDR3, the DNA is TGTGCCAGCAGCCCAGGAGGTCGGGGGGGTTACGAGCAGTACTTC. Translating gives CASSPGGRGGYEQYF. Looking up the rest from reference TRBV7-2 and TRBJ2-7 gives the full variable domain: GAGVSQSPSNKVTEKGKDVELRCDPISGHTALYWYRQSLGQGLEFLIYFQGNSAPDKSGLPSDRFSAERTGGSVSTLTIQRTQQEDSAVYLCASSPGGRGGYEQYFGPGTRLTVT.

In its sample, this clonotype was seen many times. The DNA for the CDR3 is TGCAGTGCTAGGGGGGGGCACAATGAGCAGTTCTTC. This gives the protein CSARGGHNEQFF. This chain joins TRBV20-1 and TRBJ2-1; tentative D call: TRBD2 (7 bases). The V end was cut by 3 bases, the J end by 5 bases, with 8 bases between. Germline CDR1 is DFQATT and CDR2 is SNEGSKA (reference sequence). The CDR3 extends over 12 amino acids.

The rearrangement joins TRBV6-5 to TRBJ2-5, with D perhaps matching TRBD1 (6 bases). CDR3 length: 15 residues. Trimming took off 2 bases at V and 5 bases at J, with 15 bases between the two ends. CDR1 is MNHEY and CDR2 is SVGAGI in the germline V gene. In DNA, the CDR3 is TGTGCCAGCAGTTACCGGGCCTTTAGGGGGGAGACCCAGTACTTC. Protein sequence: CASSYRAFRGETQYF.

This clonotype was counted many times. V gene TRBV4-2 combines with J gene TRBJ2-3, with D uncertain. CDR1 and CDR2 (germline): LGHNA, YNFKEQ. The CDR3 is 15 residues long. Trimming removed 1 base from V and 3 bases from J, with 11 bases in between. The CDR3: CASSQALTKTDTQYF. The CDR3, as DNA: TGTGCCAGCAGCCAAGCCCTAACAAAGACAGATACGCAGTATTTT.

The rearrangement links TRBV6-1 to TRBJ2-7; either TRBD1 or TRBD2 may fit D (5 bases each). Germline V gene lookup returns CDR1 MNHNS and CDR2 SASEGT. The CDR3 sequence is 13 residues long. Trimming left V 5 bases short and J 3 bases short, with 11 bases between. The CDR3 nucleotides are TGTGCCAGCAGTCGGGACCCAGACTACGAGCAGTACTTC. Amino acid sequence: CASSRDPDYEQYF.

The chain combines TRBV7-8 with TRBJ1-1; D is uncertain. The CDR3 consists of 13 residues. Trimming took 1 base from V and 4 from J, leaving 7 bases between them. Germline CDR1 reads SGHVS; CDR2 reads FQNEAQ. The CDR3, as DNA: TGTGCCAGCAGCTTAGGCTTGGGCACTGAAGCTTTCTTT. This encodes CASSLGLGTEAFF.

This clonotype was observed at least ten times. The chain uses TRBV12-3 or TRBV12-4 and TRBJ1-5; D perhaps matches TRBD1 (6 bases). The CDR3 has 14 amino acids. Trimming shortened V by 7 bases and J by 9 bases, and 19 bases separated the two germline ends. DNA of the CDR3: TGTGCCAGCACTCCATCTGGGGGGCCGGGGCCCCAGCATTTT. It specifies CASTPSGGPGPQHF.

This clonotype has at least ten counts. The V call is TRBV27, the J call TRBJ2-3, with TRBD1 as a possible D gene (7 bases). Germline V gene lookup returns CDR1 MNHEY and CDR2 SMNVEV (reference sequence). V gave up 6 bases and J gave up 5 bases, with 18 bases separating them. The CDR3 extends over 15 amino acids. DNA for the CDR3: TGTGCCAGCAGGCGACAGGGAGGAAGAGGAGATACGCAGTATTTT. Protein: CASRRQGGRGDTQYF.

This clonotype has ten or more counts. Written as DNA, the CDR3 is TGTGCCAGCAGCTTAGGACTAGCGGACAACTACGAGCAGTACTTC. Amino acid sequence: CASSLGLADNYEQYF. V is TRBV7-2 and J is TRBJ2-7, with 9 bases aligning to TRBD2. V was clipped by 1 base and J by 3 bases; unmatched bases: 4. The germline V gene has CDR1 SGHTA and CDR2 FQGNSA. CDR3 size: 15 residues.

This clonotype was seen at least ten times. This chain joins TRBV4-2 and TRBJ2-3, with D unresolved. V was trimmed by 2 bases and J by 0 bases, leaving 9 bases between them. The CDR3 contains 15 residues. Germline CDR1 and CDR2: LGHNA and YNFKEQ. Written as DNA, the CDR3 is TGTGCCAGCAGCCAACCGGGCCTTAGCACAGATACGCAGTATTTT. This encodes CASSQPGLSTDTQYF.

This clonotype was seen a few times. The CDR3 here is CASSPQGAGSNEQFF. The CDR3 DNA reads TGTGCCAGTAGCCCACAGGGCGCGGGCTCTAATGAGCAGTTCTTC. This chain links TRBV19 with TRBJ2-1; D might be TRBD1 (6 bases). The CDR3 is 15 residues long. V was clipped by 6 bases and J by 7 bases, with 19 bases between them. From germline, CDR1 is LNHDA and CDR2 SQIVND (reference sequence).

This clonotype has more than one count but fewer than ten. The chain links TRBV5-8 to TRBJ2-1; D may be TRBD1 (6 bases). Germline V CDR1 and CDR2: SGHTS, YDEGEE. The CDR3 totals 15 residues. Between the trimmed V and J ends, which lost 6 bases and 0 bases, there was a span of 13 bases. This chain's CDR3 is CASKQGLPSYNEQFF. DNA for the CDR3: TGTGCCAGCAAACAGGGTCTTCCCTCCTACAATGAGCAGTTCTTC.